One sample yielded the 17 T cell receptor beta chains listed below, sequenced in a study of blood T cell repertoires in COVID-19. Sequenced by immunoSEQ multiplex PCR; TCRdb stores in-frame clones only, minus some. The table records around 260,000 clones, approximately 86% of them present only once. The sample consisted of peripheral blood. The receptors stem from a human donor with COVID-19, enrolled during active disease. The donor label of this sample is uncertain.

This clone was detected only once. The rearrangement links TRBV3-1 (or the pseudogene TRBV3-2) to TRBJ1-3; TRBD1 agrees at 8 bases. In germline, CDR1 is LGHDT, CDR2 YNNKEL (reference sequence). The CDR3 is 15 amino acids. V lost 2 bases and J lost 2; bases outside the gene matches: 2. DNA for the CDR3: TGTGCCAGCAGCCAATCCAGGGGGCCTGGAAACACCATATATTTT. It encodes CASSQSRGPGNTIYF.

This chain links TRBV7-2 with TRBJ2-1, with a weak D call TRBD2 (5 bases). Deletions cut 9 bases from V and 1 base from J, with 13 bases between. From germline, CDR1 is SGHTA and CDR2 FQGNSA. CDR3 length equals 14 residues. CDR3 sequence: CASSPGKSYNEQFF. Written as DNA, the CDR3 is TGTGCCAGTTCCCCGGGAAAGTCCTACAATGAGCAGTTCTTC.

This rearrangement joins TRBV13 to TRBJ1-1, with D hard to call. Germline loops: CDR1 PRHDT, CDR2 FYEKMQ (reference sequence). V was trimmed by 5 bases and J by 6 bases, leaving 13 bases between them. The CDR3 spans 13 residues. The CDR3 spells CASSAEWSSEAFF. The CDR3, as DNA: TGTGCCAGCAGCGCTGAGTGGTCATCTGAAGCTTTCTTT.

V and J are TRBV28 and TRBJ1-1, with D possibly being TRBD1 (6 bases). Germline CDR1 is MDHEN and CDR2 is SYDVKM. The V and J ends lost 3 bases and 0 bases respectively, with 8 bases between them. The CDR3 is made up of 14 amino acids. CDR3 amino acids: CASSFGGLNTEAFF. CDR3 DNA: TGTGCCAGCAGTTTTGGGGGCCTGAACACTGAAGCTTTCTTT.

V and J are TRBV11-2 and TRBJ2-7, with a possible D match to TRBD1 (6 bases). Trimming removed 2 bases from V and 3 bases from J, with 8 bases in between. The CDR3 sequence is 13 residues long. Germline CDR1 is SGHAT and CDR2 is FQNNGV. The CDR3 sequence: CASSLTGNYEQYF. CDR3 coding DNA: TGTGCCAGCAGCTTAACAGGGAACTACGAGCAGTACTTC.

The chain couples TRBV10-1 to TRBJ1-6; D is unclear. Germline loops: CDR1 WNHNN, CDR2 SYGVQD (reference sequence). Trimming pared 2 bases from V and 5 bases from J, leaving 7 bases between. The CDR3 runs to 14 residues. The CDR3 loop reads CASSEGQNNSPLHF. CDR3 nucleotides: TGCGCCAGCAGTGAGGGGCAAAATAATTCACCCCTCCACTTT.

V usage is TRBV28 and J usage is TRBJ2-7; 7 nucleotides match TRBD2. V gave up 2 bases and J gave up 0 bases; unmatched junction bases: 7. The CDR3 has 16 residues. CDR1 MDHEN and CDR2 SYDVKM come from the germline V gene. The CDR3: CASSLISSGTSYEQYF. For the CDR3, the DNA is TGTGCCAGCAGTTTAATCTCTAGCGGTACCTCCTACGAGCAGTACTTC.

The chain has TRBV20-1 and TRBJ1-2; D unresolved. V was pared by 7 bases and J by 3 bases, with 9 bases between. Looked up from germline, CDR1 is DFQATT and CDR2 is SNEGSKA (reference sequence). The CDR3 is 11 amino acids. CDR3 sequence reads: CSDNRDYGYTF. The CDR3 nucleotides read TGCAGTGACAATCGGGACTATGGCTACACCTTC.

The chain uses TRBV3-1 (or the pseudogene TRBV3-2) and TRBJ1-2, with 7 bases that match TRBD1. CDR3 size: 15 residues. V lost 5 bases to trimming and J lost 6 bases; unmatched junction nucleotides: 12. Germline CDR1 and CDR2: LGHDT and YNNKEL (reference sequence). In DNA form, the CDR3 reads TGTGCCAGCAGCTCTCAGGGGGTGGATGAGAATGGCTACACCTTC. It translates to CASSSQGVDENGYTF.

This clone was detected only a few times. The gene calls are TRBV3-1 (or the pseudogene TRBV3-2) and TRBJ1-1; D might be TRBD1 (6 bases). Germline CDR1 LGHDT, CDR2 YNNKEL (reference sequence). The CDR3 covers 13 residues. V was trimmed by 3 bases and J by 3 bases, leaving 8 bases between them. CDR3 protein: CASSQKGDTEAFF. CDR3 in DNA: TGTGCCAGCAGCCAGAAGGGGGACACTGAAGCTTTCTTT.

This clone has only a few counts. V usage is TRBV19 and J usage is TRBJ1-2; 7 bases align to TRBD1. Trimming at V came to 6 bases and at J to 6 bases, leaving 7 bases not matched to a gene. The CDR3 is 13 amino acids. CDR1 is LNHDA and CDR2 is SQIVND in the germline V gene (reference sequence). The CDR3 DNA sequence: TGTGCCAGTAGACCCCAGGGGGTAAATGGCTACACCTTC. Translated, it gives CASRPQGVNGYTF. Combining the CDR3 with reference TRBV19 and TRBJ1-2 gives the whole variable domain DGGITQSPKYLFRKEGQNVTLSCEQNLNHDAMYWYRQDPGQGLRLIYYSQIVNDFQKGDIAEGYSVSREKKESFPLTVTSAQKNPTAFYLCASRPQGVNGYTFGSGTRLTVV.

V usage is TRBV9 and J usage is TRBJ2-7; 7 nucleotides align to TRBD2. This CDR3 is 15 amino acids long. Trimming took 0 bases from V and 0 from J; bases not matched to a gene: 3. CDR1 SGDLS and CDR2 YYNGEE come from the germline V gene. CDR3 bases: TGTGCCAGCAGCGTAGGTAGCGGGCTCTCCTACGAGCAGTACTTC. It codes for CASSVGSGLSYEQYF.

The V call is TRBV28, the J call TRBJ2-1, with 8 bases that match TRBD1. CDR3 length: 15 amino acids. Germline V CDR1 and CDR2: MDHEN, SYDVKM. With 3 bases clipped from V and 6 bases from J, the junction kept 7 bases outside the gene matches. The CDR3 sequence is CASSLGQGAVNEQFF. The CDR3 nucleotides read TGTGCCAGCAGTTTGGGGCAGGGGGCGGTCAATGAGCAGTTCTTC. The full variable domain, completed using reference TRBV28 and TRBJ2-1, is DVKVTQSSRYLVKRTGEKVFLECVQDMDHENMFWYRQDPGLGLRLIYFSYDVKMKEKGDIPEGYSVSREKKERFSLILESASTNQTSMYLCASSLGQGAVNEQFFGPGTRLTVL.

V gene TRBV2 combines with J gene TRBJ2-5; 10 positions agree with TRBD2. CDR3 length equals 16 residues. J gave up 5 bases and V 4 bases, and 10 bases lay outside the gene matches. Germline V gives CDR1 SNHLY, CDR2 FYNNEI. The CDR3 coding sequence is TGTGCCAGCAGTGTATCTAGCGGGGGCGTGGGGGAGACCCAGTACTTC. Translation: CASSVSSGGVGETQYF. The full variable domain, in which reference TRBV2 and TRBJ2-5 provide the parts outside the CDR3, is EPEVTQTPSHQVTQMGQEVILRCVPISNHLYFYWYRQILGQKVEFLVSFYNNEISEKSEIFDDQFSVERPDGSNFTLKIRSTKLEDSAMYFCASSVSSGGVGETQYFGPGTRLLVL.

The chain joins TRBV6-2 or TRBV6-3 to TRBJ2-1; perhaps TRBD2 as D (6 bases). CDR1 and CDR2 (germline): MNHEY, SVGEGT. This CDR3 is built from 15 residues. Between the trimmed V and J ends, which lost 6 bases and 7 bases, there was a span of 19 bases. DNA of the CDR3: TGTGCCAGCAGCCCGGACTATGCGAACTTGAATGAGCAGTTCTTC. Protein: CASSPDYANLNEQFF.

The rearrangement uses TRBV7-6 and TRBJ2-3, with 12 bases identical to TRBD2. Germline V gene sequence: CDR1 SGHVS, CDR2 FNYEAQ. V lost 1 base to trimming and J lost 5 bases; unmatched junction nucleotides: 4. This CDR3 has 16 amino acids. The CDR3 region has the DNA TGTGCCAGCAGCTTAGGACTAGCGGGAGTGCAAGATACGCAGTATTTT. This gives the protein CASSLGLAGVQDTQYF.

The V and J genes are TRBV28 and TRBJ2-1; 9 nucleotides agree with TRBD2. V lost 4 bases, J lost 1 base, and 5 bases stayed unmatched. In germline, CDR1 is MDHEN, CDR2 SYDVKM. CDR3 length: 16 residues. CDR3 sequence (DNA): TGTGCCAGCAGTTCCCCTAGCGGGAAATCCTACAATGAGCAGTTCTTC. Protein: CASSSPSGKSYNEQFF. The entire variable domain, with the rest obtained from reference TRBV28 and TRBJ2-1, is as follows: DVKVTQSSRYLVKRTGEKVFLECVQDMDHENMFWYRQDPGLGLRLIYFSYDVKMKEKGDIPEGYSVSREKKERFSLILESASTNQTSMYLCASSSPSGKSYNEQFFGPGTRLTVL.